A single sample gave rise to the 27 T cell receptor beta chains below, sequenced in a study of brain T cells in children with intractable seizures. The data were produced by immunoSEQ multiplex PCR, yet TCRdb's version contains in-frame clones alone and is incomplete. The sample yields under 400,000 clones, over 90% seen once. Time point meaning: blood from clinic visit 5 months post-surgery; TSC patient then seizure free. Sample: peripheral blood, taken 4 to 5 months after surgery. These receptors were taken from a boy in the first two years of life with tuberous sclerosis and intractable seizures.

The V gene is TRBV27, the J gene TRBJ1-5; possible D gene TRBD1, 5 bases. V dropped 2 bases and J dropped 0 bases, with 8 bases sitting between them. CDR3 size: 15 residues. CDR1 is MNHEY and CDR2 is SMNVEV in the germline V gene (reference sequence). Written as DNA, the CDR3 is TGTGCCAGCAGTTTACAGGGTAATAGCAATCAGCCCCAGCATTTT. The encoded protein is CASSLQGNSNQPQHF.

CDR3 amino acids: CASSSQGAQGYTF. The CDR3, as DNA: TGTGCCAGCAGCTCCCAGGGGGCTCAGGGCTACACCTTC. The chain carries TRBV7-9 and TRBJ1-2, with 8 bases aligning to TRBD1. The germline CDR1 and CDR2 sequences are SEHNR and FQNEAQ (reference sequence). The CDR3 length is 13 residues. The ends lost 4 bases at V and 8 bases at J; junction bases unmatched: 6.

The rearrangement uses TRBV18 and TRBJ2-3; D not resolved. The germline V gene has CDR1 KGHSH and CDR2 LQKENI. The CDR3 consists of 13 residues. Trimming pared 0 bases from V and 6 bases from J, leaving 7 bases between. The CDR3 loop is CASSPPVSDTQYF. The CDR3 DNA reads TGTGCCAGCTCACCACCAGTCTCTGATACGCAGTATTTT.

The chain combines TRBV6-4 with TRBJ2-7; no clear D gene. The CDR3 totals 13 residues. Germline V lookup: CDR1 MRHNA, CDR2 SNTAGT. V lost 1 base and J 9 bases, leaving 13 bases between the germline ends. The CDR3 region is CASSDFLGALQYF. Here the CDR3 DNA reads TGTGCCAGCAGTGACTTCCTCGGAGCGCTGCAGTACTTC.

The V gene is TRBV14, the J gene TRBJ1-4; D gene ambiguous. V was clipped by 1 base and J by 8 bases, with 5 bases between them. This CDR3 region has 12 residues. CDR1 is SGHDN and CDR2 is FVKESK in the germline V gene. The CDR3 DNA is TGTGCCAGCAGCCAAGCGGAAGAAAAACTGTTTTTT. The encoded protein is CASSQAEEKLFF.

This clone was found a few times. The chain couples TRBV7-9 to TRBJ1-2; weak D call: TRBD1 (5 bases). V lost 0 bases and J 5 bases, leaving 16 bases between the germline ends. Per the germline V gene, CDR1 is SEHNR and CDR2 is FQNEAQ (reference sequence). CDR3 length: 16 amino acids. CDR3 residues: CASSLALGEHGYGYTF. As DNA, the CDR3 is TGTGCCAGCAGCTTAGCTCTAGGGGAGCATGGGTATGGCTACACCTTC.

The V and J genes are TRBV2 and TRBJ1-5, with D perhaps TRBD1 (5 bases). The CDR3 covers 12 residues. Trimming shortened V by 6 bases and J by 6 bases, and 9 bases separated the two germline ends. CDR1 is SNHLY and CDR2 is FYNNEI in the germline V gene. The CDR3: CASRGAGQPQHF. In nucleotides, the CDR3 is TGTGCCAGCAGAGGGGCTGGTCAGCCCCAGCATTTT.

CDR3 sequence reads: CASSLVGQAVYGYTF. For the CDR3, the DNA is TGCGCCAGCAGCTTGGTCGGACAGGCCGTCTATGGCTACACCTTC. The chain couples TRBV5-1 to TRBJ1-2; 7 positions agree with TRBD1. Germline V gene data show CDR1 as SGHRS and CDR2 as YFSETQ. This CDR3 contains 15 residues. V lost 0 bases and J lost 4; bases outside the gene matches: 6.

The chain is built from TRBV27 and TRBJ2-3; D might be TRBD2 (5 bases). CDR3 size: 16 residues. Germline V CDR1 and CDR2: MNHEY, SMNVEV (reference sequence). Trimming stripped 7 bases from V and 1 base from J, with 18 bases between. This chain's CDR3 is CASTLSWGVGTDTQYF. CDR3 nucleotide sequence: TGTGCCAGCACCTTATCGTGGGGAGTGGGCACAGATACGCAGTATTTT.

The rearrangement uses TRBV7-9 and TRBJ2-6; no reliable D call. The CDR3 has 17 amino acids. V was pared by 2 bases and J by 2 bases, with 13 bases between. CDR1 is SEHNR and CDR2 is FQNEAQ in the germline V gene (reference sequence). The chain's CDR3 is CASSLITRTAGANVLTF. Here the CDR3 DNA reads TGTGCCAGCAGCTTAATAACCCGCACCGCTGGGGCCAACGTCCTGACTTTC.

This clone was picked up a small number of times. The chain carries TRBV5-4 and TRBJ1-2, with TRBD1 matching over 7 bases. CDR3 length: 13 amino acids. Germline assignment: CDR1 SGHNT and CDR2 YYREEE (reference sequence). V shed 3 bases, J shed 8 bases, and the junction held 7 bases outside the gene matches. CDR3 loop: CASSSDRALGYTF. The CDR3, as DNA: TGTGCCAGCAGCTCCGACAGGGCCCTAGGCTACACCTTC.

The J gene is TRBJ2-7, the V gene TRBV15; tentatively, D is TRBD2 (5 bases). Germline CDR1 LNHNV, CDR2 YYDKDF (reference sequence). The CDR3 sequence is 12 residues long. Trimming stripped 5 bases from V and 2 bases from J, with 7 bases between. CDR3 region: CATSGSPYEQYF. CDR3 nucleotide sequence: TGTGCCACCAGCGGGAGTCCCTACGAGCAGTACTTC.

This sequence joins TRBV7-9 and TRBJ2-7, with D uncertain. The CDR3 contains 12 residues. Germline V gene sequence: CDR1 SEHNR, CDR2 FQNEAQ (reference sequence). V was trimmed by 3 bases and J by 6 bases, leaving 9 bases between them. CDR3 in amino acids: CASSFGVSEQYF. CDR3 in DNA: TGTGCCAGCAGCTTTGGGGTGAGCGAGCAGTACTTC.

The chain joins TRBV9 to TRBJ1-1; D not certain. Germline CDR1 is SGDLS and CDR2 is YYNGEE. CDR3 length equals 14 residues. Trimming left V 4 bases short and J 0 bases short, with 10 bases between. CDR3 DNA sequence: TGTGCCAGCAGCAAAACGGGGATGAACACTGAAGCTTTCTTT. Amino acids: CASSKTGMNTEAFF.

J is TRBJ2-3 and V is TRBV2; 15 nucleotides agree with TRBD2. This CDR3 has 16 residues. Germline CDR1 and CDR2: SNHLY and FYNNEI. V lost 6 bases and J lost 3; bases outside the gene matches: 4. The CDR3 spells CASSPGLAGGTDTQYF. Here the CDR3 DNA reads TGTGCCAGCAGCCCGGGACTAGCGGGGGGAACAGATACGCAGTATTTT.

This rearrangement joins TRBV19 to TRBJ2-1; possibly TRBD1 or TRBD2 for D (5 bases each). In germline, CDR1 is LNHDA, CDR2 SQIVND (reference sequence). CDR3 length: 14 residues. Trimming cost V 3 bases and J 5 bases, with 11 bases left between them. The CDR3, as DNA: TGTGCCAGTAGTATTCTAGTGGGACACAATGAGCAGTTCTTC. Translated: CASSILVGHNEQFF.

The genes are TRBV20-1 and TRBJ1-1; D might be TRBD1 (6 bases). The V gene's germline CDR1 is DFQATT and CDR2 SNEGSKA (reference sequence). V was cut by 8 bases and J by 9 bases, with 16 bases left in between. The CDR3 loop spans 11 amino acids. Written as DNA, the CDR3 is TGCAGTCATAGTAGGGGGGATCAAGCTTTCTTT. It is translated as CSHSRGDQAFF.

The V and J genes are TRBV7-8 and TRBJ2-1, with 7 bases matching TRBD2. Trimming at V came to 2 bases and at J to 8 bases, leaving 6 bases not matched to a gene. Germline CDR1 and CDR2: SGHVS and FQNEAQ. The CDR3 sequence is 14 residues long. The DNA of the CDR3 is TGTGCCAGCAGCTTACGACTAGCTTCCGATGAGCAGTTCTTC. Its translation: CASSLRLASDEQFF.

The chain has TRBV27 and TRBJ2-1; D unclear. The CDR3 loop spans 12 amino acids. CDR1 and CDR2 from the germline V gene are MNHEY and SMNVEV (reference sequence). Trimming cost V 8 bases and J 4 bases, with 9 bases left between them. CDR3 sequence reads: CASRKEYNEQFF. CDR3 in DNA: TGTGCCAGCCGGAAGGAGTACAATGAGCAGTTCTTC.

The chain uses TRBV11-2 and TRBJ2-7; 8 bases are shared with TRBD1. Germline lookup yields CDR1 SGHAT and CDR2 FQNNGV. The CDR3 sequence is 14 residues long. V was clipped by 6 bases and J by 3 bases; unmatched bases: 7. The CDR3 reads CASRDTDRGYEQYF. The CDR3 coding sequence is TGTGCCAGCAGGGACACCGACAGGGGCTACGAGCAGTACTTC.

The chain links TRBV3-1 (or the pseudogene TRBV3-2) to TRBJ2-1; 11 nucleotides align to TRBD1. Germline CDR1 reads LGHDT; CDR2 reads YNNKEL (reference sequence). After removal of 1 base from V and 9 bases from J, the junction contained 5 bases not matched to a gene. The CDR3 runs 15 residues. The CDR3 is CASSQGWTGGGEQFF. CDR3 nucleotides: TGTGCCAGCAGCCAAGGTTGGACAGGGGGCGGTGAGCAGTTCTTC.

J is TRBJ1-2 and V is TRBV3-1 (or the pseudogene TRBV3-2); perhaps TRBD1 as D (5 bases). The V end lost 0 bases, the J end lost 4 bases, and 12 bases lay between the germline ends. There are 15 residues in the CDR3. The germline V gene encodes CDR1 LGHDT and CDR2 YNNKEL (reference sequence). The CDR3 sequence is CASSQESDSFYGYTF. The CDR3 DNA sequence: TGTGCCAGCAGCCAAGAGTCAGACAGCTTCTATGGCTACACCTTC.

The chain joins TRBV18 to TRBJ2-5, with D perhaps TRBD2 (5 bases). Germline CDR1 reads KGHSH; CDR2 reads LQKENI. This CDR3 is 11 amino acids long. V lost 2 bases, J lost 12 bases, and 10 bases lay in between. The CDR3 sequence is CASSPSEEEYF. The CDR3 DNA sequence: TGTGCCAGCTCACCATCCGAGGAGGAGTACTTC.

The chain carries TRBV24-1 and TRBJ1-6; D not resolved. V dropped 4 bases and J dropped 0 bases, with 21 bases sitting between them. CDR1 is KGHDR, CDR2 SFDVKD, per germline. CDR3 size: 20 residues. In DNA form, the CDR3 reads TGTGCCACCAGTGACTATTCCTCCGACCGGCAAAGCTCCTATAATTCACCCCTCCACTTT. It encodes CATSDYSSDRQSSYNSPLHF.

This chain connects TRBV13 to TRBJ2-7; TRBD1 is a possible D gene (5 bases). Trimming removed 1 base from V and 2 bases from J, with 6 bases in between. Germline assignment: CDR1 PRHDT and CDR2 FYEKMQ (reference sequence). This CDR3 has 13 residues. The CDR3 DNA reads TGTGCCAGCAGCTTAGAAGGGGCCTACGAGCAGTACTTC. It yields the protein CASSLEGAYEQYF.

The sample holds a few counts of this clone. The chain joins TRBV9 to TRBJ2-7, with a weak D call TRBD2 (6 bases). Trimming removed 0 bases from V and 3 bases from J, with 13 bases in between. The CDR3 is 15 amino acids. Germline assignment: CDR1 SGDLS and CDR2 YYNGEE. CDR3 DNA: TGTGCCAGCAGCGTAGCTACGGCGGGACTCTACGAGCAGTACTTC. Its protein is CASSVATAGLYEQYF.

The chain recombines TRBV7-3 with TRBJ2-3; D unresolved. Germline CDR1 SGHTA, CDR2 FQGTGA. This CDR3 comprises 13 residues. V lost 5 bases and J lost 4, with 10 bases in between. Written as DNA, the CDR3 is TGTGCCAGCAGCCGAGCTGGAGCAGATACGCAGTATTTT. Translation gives CASSRAGADTQYF.